The 18 T cell receptor beta chains in this list originate from one sample, sequenced in a study of T cells in Graves' hyperthyroidism and ophthalmopathy. TCR beta CDR3 regions were amplified from RNA. HTBI primers were used for first-round RT-PCR of the TCR CDR3. In TCRdb, the multiplex PCR reads were re-called with MiXCR into one record per CDR3 protein. Here the sample spans hundreds of thousands of distinct CDR3 sequences, roughly 15% being singletons. Sequenced material: blood. The origin of the receptors is a young man with Graves' ophthalmopathy.

The V gene is TRBV4-1, the J gene TRBJ2-7; 7 bases line up with TRBD1. CDR3 length: 15 residues. V was clipped by 5 bases and J by 5 bases; unmatched bases: 12. Germline CDR1 MGHRA, CDR2 YSYEKL. CDR3 in amino acids: CASSSAQGQTHEQYF. Written as DNA, the CDR3 is TGCGCCAGCAGCTCCGCTCAGGGACAGACCCACGAGCAGTACTTC.

Many counts were recorded for this clonotype. The chain's CDR3 is CASGGERELNTGELFF. The DNA for the CDR3 is TGTGCCAGTGGGGGCGAGAGGGAACTGAACACCGGGGAGCTGTTTTTT. The chain combines TRBV9 with TRBJ2-2; D is possibly TRBD1 (6 bases). The CDR3 runs to 16 residues. Between the trimmed V and J ends, which lost 8 bases and 1 base, there was a span of 18 bases. Germline CDR1 reads SGDLS; CDR2 reads YYNGEE.

In this sample, this clonotype turned up a few times. The gene calls are TRBV11-2 and TRBJ1-6; the D gene is possibly TRBD1 (6 bases). The V and J ends lost 8 bases and 7 bases respectively, with 18 bases between them. CDR3 length: 15 residues. Germline CDR1 SGHAT, CDR2 FQNNGV. In DNA form, the CDR3 reads TGTGCCAGCTCCAGCTCCGGGACACGAAATTCACCCCTCCACTTT. Its protein product is CASSSSGTRNSPLHF.

The chain uses TRBV20-1 and TRBJ2-7; tentatively, D is TRBD2 (6 bases). The V gene's germline CDR1 is DFQATT and CDR2 SNEGSKA (reference sequence). V was trimmed by 0 bases and J by 7 bases, leaving 19 bases between them. The CDR3 sequence is 15 residues long. CDR3 bases: TGCAGTGCTAGAGATTCCAGCGGGCCCGCGGGGGAGCAGTACTTC. Protein: CSARDSSGPAGEQYF.

This chain's CDR3 is CASSLGTREETQYF. For the CDR3, the DNA is TGTGCCAGCAGTCTAGGGACCCGAGAAGAGACCCAGTACTTC. This chain joins TRBV27 and TRBJ2-5; possibly TRBD1 or TRBD2 for D (5 bases each). The germline V and J ends were trimmed by 5 bases and 3 bases, with 13 bases remaining between them. The CDR3 consists of 14 residues. CDR1 is MNHEY and CDR2 is SMNVEV in the germline V gene (reference sequence).

The chain links TRBV6-6 to TRBJ1-5; 7 nucleotides align to TRBD1. The CDR3 length is 13 residues. CDR1 and CDR2 from the germline V gene are MNHNY and SVGAGI (reference sequence). V lost 2 bases to trimming and J lost 7 bases; unmatched junction nucleotides: 2. The CDR3 protein is CASSYDRDQPQHF. CDR3 nucleotides: TGTGCCAGCAGTTACGACAGGGACCAGCCCCAGCATTTT.

This clonotype was seen many times. This chain links TRBV12-3 or TRBV12-4 with TRBJ2-1; D may match TRBD1 or TRBD2 (6 bases each). The CDR3 spans 12 residues. Trimming stripped 6 bases from V and 7 bases from J, with 10 bases between. The CDR3 bases are TGTGCCAGCAGGGGGGGCGGGAATGAGCAGTTCTTC. It translates to CASRGGGNEQFF.

The genes are TRBV7-8 and TRBJ2-6; D unresolved. The germline V gene has CDR1 SGHVS and CDR2 FQNEAQ. The CDR3 contains 18 residues. Trimming stripped 4 bases from V and 0 bases from J, with 16 bases between. This CDR3 reads CASSSYSLRASGANVLTF. The CDR3 nucleotides are TGTGCCAGCAGCTCCTACTCCCTTCGTGCCTCTGGGGCCAACGTCCTGACTTTC.

This clonotype came up many times. V usage is TRBV12-3 or TRBV12-4 and J usage is TRBJ1-6; TRBD1 is a possible D gene (5 bases). Deletions cut 5 bases from V and 5 bases from J, with 10 bases between. The CDR3 runs 14 residues. The CDR3 reads CASSPGRDNSPLHF. In nucleotides, the CDR3 is TGTGCCAGCAGTCCGGGACGGGATAATTCACCCCTCCACTTT.

This clonotype came up once. The gene calls are TRBV9 and TRBJ2-3; D possibly uses TRBD1 or TRBD2 (5 bases each). Trimming cost V 2 bases and J 4 bases, with 14 bases left between them. From germline, CDR1 is SGDLS and CDR2 YYNGEE. This CDR3 contains 15 residues. The CDR3 DNA follows: TGTGCCAGCAGCGTCGAAGGGGTGAGGGCAGATACGCAGTATTTT. The encoded protein is CASSVEGVRADTQYF.

The chain couples TRBV27 to TRBJ2-1, with 8 positions matching TRBD2. Germline trimming cut 3 bases from V and 4 bases from J; bases unmatched to any gene: 5. CDR1 is MNHEY, CDR2 SMNVEV, per germline (reference sequence). This CDR3 is built from 15 residues. The CDR3 loop is CASSFSGSRYNEQFF. The CDR3 DNA sequence: TGTGCCAGCAGTTTCAGCGGGAGTCGGTACAATGAGCAGTTCTTC.

The table lists this clonotype with a few counts. The rearrangement links TRBV24-1 to TRBJ1-5; D unclear. Germline values: CDR1 KGHDR, CDR2 SFDVKD. The V end lost 6 bases, the J end lost 0 bases, and 8 bases lay between the germline ends. The CDR3 contains 14 residues. This chain's CDR3 is CATSMALSNQPQHF. In nucleotides, the CDR3 is TGTGCCACCAGTATGGCTCTTAGCAATCAGCCCCAGCATTTT.

This clonotype occurred many times. V and J are TRBV6-5 and TRBJ1-1, with 8 bases that match TRBD1. CDR3 size: 16 residues. Losses at the gene ends were 0 bases for V and 3 bases for J; bases not matched to a gene: 6. In germline, CDR1 is MNHEY, CDR2 SVGAGI. CDR3 amino acids: CASSYSGTGGYTEAFF. Written as DNA, the CDR3 is TGTGCCAGCAGTTACTCCGGGACAGGAGGATACACTGAAGCTTTCTTT.

In its sample, this clonotype was seen many times. This rearrangement joins TRBV27 to TRBJ1-2; TRBD1 might be the D (6 bases). Trimming removed 4 bases at V and 1 base at J, with 10 bases between. The length of the CDR3 is 14 residues. Germline CDR1 and CDR2: MNHEY and SMNVEV (reference sequence). In DNA form, the CDR3 reads TGTGCCAGCAGTTCGTACAGGGTTAACTATGGCTACACCTTC. Residues: CASSSYRVNYGYTF.

This clonotype was observed many times. The CDR3 DNA is TGTGCCACCAACTCAGGGGTGATGGAGACCCAGTACTTC. Protein sequence: CATNSGVMETQYF. V is TRBV24-1 and J is TRBJ2-5, with a possible D match to TRBD1 (6 bases). Trimming shortened V by 8 bases and J by 5 bases, and 14 bases separated the two germline ends. The CDR3 covers 13 residues. Germline-derived CDR1 and CDR2 are KGHDR and SFDVKD.

The chain carries TRBV6-1 and TRBJ1-2; D is uncertain. In germline, CDR1 is MNHNS, CDR2 SASEGT. The CDR3 loop spans 13 amino acids. Trimming pared 6 bases from V and 8 bases from J, leaving 16 bases between. DNA of the CDR3: TGTGCCAGCAGCCCGTTCAGGCGCGGGGGCTACACCTTC. Amino acids: CASSPFRRGGYTF.

This clonotype was seen many times. V is TRBV5-4 and J is TRBJ2-5; 9 bases are shared with TRBD2. The junction had 6 bases not matched to a gene; V was cut back by 4 bases and J by 2 bases. The CDR3 consists of 15 residues. From germline, CDR1 is SGHNT and CDR2 YYREEE (reference sequence). CDR3 sequence reads: CASSGSGSPQETQYF. The CDR3 DNA is TGTGCCAGCAGCGGTAGCGGGAGTCCTCAAGAGACCCAGTACTTC.

This clonotype was counted ten times or more. This chain links TRBV18 with TRBJ2-7, with D tentatively TRBD1 (6 bases). Germline V gene lookup returns CDR1 KGHSH and CDR2 LQKENI. This CDR3 is 14 amino acids long. V was shortened by 8 bases and J by 2 bases, with 16 bases between the two germline ends. The DNA for the CDR3 is TGTGCCAGCAGTCCGACAGGAGTCGCCTACGAGCAGTACTTC. It yields the protein CASSPTGVAYEQYF.